Below, 6 T cell receptor beta chains from the same sample are listed, as sequenced in a study of shared clonotypes between healthy human individuals. Data came from immunoSEQ multiplex PCR; TCRdb stores just in-frame clones and leaves some out. The sample consists of about 1 million clones, approximately 72% of them appearing once. The sequencing sample was made of memory CD4+ T cells sorted from blood. Noted subset: CD45RA-negative fraction. All receptors come from a man aged 18 to 29 in good health.

This chain uses TRBV11-3 with TRBJ2-2; 10 nucleotides align to TRBD2. After removal of 6 bases from V and 5 bases from J, the junction contained 6 bases not matched to a gene. The CDR3 length is 15 residues. Looked up from germline, CDR1 is SGHNT and CDR2 is YENEEA. The CDR3 sequence: CASSLGLAETGELFF. CDR3 bases: TGTGCCAGCAGTCTCGGACTAGCGGAGACCGGGGAGCTGTTTTTT.

This sequence joins TRBV6-6 and TRBJ1-2, with 10 nucleotides matching TRBD1. The germline CDR1 and CDR2 sequences are MNHNY and SVGAGI (reference sequence). The length of the CDR3 is 15 residues. J lost 4 bases, V lost 0 bases, and 2 bases had no gene match. Written as DNA, the CDR3 is TGTGCCAGCAGTTACTCTGGACAGGGGGTCTATGGCTACACCTTC. This encodes CASSYSGQGVYGYTF.

This clone was recorded a few times. The chain recombines TRBV7-9 with TRBJ2-2; weak D call: TRBD2 (6 bases). The CDR3 runs to 14 residues. The germline V gene encodes CDR1 SEHNR and CDR2 FQNEAQ (reference sequence). V was cut by 5 bases and J by 7 bases, with 14 bases left in between. CDR3 region: CASSTLGGIGELFF. The CDR3 region has the DNA TGTGCCAGCAGCACCCTGGGGGGAATCGGGGAGCTGTTTTTT.

The CDR3 is CASSESSGSTDTQYF. CDR3 in DNA: TGCGCCAGCAGTGAGTCGAGCGGGAGCACAGATACGCAGTATTTT. The chain carries TRBV10-1 and TRBJ2-3, with D tentatively TRBD2 (6 bases). Germline CDR1 reads WNHNN; CDR2 reads SYGVQD (reference sequence). This CDR3 spans 15 amino acids. V lost 0 bases and J lost 0, with 7 bases in between.

The chain combines TRBV7-2 with TRBJ2-1; 9 positions agree with TRBD1. Germline CDR1 is SGHTA and CDR2 is FQGNSA. The V gene end was trimmed by 2 bases and the J gene end by 3 bases; junction bases not matched to a gene: 2. The CDR3 loop spans 15 amino acids. CDR3 DNA sequence: TGTGCCAGCAGCTTACCGGGACAGGGCTACAATGAGCAGTTCTTC. Its translation is CASSLPGQGYNEQFF.

This clone was picked up many times. The chain joins TRBV7-8 to TRBJ2-1; D is ambiguous. The CDR3 is 16 amino acids. CDR1 and CDR2 from the germline V gene are SGHVS and FQNEAQ. V lost 4 bases, J lost 0 bases, and 13 bases lay in between. The CDR3 spells CASSSFQFSSYNEQFF. The CDR3 DNA is TGTGCCAGCAGCTCCTTTCAGTTTAGCTCCTACAATGAGCAGTTCTTC.